This T cell receptor (beta chain) was obtained from a study of human T cells and chemical hapten exposure (dated by TCRdb to the early 2020s). Background on the whole study: For sensitization, 2% DPC in acetone was applied to a 2 cm by 2 cm area of upper inner arm skin. Roughly 30 alopecia patients provided blood for TCR sequencing at one to four time points (pre-sensitization, 2, 6 and 24 weeks). Patients additionally received weekly therapeutic DPC doses to the scalp throughout the roughly 25-week study period. Patch testing on the upper back used Finn chambers containing 0.01% DPC, with scoring done after 6 days according to International Contact Dermatitis Research Group standards. The study tracked peripheral blood TCR repertoire changes in vivo during primary and secondary sensitization to the hapten diphenylcyclopropenone (DPC) in alopecia patients. Blood samples were taken from patients before sensitization (week 0) and at 2, 6 and about 24 weeks after DPC sensitization. The libraries were sequenced as a pool, and the TCR yield per sample differed mostly because of small variations in library volumes within the pool. The patient cohort, mostly female, included alopecia areata with under or over 50% scalp involvement, alopecia totalis and alopecia universalis.

Including the terminal cysteine and phenylalanine, the CDR3 comprises 12 residues. Just the 36-base CDR3 DNA is kept, in frame starting at base 1. The germline V gene supplies CDR1 MNHEY and CDR2 SVGEGT. V is reduced by 4 bases and J by 12 bases, leaving a spacing of 13 bases between them. The library was obtained by RACE. The instrument given in TCRdb is NextSeq 500. During library preparation, unique molecular identifiers were attached to individual cDNA molecules so that TCRs could be counted quantitatively and reproducibly. From each blood RNA sample, both TCR alpha and TCR beta chains were sequenced. On the study's bioinformatics: The median number of TCRs per sample was approximately 93,000, ranging from about 23,224 to 700,000. The Decombinator software suite was used to annotate the V, J and CDR3 of the TCR reads. For the PS versus PT1 abundance plots, all samples were subsampled to the same number of TCRs (28,000). TCRs were defined as expanded if absent before sensitization and observed at least eight times at the 2-week time point. The public reads were quality trimmed at Q25 with fastp and then assembled into clones with MiXCR by TCRdb, keeping productive beta chains. Each record represents a unique CDR3 protein, reported with the most common genes and DNA among its rows. The V and J calls were determined by TCRdb, not by the authors. The sample has some 400,000 distinct CDR3 sequences on record, about 4.8% of them singletons. Under 3% of the sample rests with the top ten.

The full study reports these points: The number of TCRs above 1 in 1000 frequency did not change with DPC sensitization; there was no evidence of global repertoire structure alterations. Because all patients had alopecia, a presumed autoimmune disease, the immune response of the patients might differ from that of healthy individuals. Significantly more large CDR3 similarity clusters were formed by expanded TCRs than by pre-sensitization or healthy control sets, consistent with antigen-driven responses. Repeated subsampling changed both the strength of the expansion versus patch-test correlation and the threshold at which the correlation became significant. The number of PT1 expanded TCRs positively correlated with patch test score, significant at thresholds 8, 16 and 32 but not 4.

In light of the paper, this sample's time point label describes: patch test 1, 2 weeks after DPC sensitization. Per the publication, the treatment or condition label means: therapeutic diphenylcyclopropenone sensitization with weekly scalp DPC. At every patch-test visit, the blood draw took place before the patch test was put on. Patients were eligible if aged 18 to 70, diagnosed with alopecia and judged suitable for DPC therapy, and pregnant patients were excluded. Total RNA was isolated from unfractionated whole blood collected in Tempus Blood RNA tubes. This clonotype came up a few times. Its specific antigen is unknown. There are no base qualities to consult, and no much larger clone falls within one base.

The chain was built from TRBV6-2 or TRBV6-3 and TRBJ1-5; the D gene is unclear. The source is a woman aged 45-59 years with alopecia areata. Some clones in this sample may be carry-over from other donors' samples. This material consisted of whole blood, taken in connection with sensitization to the hapten diphenylcyclopropenone (DPC). For the CDR3, the sequence is CASSSSPRYQHF. The DNA reads as follows: TGTGCCAGCAGTTCCTCGCCTAGGTACCAGCATTTT.